This TCR delta chain was identified in a study of gamma-delta chains in newborns, infants, children. Study-level information: Innate gammadelta T cells reportedly expand polyclonally right after birth, driven by microbial exposure, per the title.

This clone occurred many times. The identical CDR3 is also encoded by other nucleotide sequences in the sample. V gave up 3 bases and J gave up 0 bases, with 8 bases separating them. The CDR3 is 16 residues long. Germline V gene sequence: CDR1 GEAIGNYY, CDR2 EKD. TCRdb redid the clone calls on the reads with CATT. The data contain about 15,000 delta-chain clones, roughly 7% of them singletons. The receptor comes from a child who was a newborn, infant or young child, either healthy, febrile or measles-vaccinated (not recorded which). This chain links TRDV2 with TRDJ3, with no clear D. The sample was blood. Here the CDR3 reads CACDPWSSWDTRQMFF. DNA of the CDR3: TGTGCCTGTGACCCCTGGAGCTCCTGGGACACCCGACAGATGTTTTTC.